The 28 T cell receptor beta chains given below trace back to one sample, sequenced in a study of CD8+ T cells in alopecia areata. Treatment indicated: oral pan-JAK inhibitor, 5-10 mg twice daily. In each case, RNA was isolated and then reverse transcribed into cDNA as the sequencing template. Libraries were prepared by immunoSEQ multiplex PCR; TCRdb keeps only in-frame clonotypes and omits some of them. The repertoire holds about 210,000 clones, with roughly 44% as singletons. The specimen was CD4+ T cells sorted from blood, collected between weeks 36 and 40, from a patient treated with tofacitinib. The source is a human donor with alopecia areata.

CDR3 nucleotide sequence: TGCAGCGTCGCTGTAGGACTCTATGGCTACACCTTC. This sequence encodes CSVAVGLYGYTF. The genes are TRBV29-1 and TRBJ1-2, with D unclear. The V gene's germline CDR1 is SQVTM and CDR2 ANQGSEA. This CDR3 region has 12 residues. Trimming removed 6 bases at V and 4 bases at J, with 12 bases between.

CDR3 nucleotides: TGCAGCGCTCGACAGACGAACACCGGGGAGCTGTTTTTT. Its translation is CSARQTNTGELFF. V gene TRBV29-1 combines with J gene TRBJ2-2; a weak D match, TRBD1 (5 bases). V lost 7 bases, J lost 0 bases, and 9 bases lay in between. Germline V gene lookup returns CDR1 SQVTM and CDR2 ANQGSEA. This CDR3 is 13 amino acids long.

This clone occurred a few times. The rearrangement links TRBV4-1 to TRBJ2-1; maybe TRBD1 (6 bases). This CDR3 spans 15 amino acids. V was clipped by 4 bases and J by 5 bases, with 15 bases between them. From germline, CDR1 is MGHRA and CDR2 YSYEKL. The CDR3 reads CASSPTGFGHNEQFF. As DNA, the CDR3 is TGCGCCAGCAGCCCTACAGGGTTTGGGCACAATGAGCAGTTCTTC.

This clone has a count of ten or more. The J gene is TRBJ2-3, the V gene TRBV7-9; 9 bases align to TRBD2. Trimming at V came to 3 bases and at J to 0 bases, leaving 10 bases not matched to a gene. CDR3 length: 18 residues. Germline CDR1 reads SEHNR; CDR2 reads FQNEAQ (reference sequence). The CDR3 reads CASSLWLAGIASTDTQYF. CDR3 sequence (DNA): TGTGCCAGCAGCTTGTGGCTAGCGGGAATCGCTAGCACAGATACGCAGTATTTT.

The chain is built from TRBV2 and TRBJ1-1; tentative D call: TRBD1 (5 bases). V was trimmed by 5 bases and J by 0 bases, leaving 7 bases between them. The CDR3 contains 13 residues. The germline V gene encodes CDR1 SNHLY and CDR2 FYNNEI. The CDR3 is CASSTGLNTEAFF. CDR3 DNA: TGTGCCAGCAGTACAGGATTGAACACTGAAGCTTTCTTT.

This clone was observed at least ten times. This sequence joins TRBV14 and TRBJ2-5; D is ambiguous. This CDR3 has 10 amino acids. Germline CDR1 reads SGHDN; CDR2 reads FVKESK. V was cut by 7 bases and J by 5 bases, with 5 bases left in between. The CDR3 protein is CASTTETQYF. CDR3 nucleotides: TGTGCCAGCACGACGGAGACCCAGTACTTC.

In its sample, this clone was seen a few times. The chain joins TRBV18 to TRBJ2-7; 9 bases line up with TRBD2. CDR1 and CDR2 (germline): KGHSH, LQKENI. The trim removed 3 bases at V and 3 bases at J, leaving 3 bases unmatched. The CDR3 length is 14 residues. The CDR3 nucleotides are TGTGCCAGCTCACCCGGACTAGCGAACTACGAGCAGTACTTC. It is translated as CASSPGLANYEQYF.

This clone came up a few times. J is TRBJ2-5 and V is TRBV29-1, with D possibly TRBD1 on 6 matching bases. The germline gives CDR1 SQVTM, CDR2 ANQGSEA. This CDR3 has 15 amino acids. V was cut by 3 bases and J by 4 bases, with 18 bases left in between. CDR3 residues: CSVDLGQGILETQYF. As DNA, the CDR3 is TGCAGCGTTGATTTGGGGCAGGGGATTCTAGAGACCCAGTACTTC.

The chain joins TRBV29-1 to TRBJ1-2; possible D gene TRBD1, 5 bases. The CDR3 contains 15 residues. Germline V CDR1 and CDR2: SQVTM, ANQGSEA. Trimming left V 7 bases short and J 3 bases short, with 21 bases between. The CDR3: CSAGSPQGAYYGYTF. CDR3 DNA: TGCAGCGCTGGGAGCCCCCAGGGTGCGTACTATGGCTACACCTTC.

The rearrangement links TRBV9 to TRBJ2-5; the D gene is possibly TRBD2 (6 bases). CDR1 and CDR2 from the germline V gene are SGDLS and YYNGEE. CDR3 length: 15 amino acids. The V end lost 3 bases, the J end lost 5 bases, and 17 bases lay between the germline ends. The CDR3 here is CASSAEVGGGETQYF. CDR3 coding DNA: TGTGCCAGCAGCGCCGAGGTCGGGGGTGGCGAGACCCAGTACTTC. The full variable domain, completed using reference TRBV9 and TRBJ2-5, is DSGVTQTPKHLITATGQRVTLRCSPRSGDLSVYWYQQSLDQGLQFLIQYYNGEERAKGNILERFSAQQFPDLHSELNLSSLELGDSALYFCASSAEVGGGETQYFGPGTRLLVL.

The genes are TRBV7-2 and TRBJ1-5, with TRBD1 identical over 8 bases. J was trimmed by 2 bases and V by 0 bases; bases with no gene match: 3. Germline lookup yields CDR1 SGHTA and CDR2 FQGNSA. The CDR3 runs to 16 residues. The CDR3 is CASSLAATGGNQPQHF. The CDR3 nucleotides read TGTGCCAGCAGCTTAGCCGCGACAGGGGGCAATCAGCCCCAGCATTTT.

CDR3 in DNA: TGTGCCAGCCGACAGGGCTCAAATCAGCCCCAGCATTTT. This encodes CASRQGSNQPQHF. This sequence joins TRBV27 and TRBJ1-5, with 7 bases matching TRBD1. V trimming: 8 bases; J trimming: 4 bases; junction bases outside the gene matches: 5. Germline CDR1 and CDR2: MNHEY and SMNVEV (reference sequence). The CDR3 consists of 13 residues.

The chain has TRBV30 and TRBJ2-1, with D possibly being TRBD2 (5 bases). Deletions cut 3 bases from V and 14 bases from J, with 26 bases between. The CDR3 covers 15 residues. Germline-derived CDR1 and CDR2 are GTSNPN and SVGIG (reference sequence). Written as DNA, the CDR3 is TGTGCCTGGAGATCGTTTCCGGGAAGGAACGGGTGGGAGTTCTTC. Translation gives CAWRSFPGRNGWEFF. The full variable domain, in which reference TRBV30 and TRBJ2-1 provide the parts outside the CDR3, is SQTIHQWPATLVQPVGSPLSLECTVEGTSNPNLYWYRQAAGRGLQLLFYSVGIGQISSEVPQNLSASRPQDRQFILSSKKLLLSDSGFYLCAWRSFPGRNGWEFFGPGTRLTVL.

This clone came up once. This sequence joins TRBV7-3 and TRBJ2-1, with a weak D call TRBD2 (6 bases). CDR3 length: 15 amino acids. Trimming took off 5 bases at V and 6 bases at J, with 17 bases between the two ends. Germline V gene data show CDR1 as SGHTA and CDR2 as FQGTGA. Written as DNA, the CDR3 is TGTGCCAGCAGCGTAAGACCCGGGACTTTCAATGAGCAGTTCTTC. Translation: CASSVRPGTFNEQFF.

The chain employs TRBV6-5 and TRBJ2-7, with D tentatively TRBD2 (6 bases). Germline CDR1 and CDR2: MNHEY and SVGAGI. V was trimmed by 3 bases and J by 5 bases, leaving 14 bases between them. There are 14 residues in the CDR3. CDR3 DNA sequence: TGTGCCAGCAGTTATGGGCTAGCGCGCGACGAGCAGTACTTC. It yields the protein CASSYGLARDEQYF.

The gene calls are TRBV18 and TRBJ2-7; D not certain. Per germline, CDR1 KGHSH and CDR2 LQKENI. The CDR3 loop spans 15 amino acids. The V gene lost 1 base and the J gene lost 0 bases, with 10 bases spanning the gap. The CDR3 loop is CASSPLEDSSYEQYF. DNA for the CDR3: TGTGCCAGCTCACCACTAGAGGATAGCTCCTACGAGCAGTACTTC.

CDR3 amino acids: CASSLSLRGLNEQYF. In DNA, the CDR3 is TGTGCCAGCAGTTTATCCCTCAGGGGGCTCAACGAGCAGTACTTC. This chain uses TRBV28 with TRBJ2-7, with TRBD1 matching 8 bases. Trimming at V came to 1 base and at J to 5 bases, leaving 7 bases not matched to a gene. CDR1 is MDHEN, CDR2 SYDVKM, per germline. This CDR3 has 15 residues.

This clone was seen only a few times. CDR3 residues: CASRAPTSMLPGELFF. In nucleotides, the CDR3 is TGTGCCAGCAGGGCCCCGACTAGCATGCTCCCCGGGGAGCTGTTTTTT. This chain links TRBV27 with TRBJ2-2; 7 bases map to TRBD2. CDR3 length: 16 amino acids. V trimming: 6 bases; J trimming: 6 bases; junction bases outside the gene matches: 13. Per germline, CDR1 MNHEY and CDR2 SMNVEV (reference sequence).

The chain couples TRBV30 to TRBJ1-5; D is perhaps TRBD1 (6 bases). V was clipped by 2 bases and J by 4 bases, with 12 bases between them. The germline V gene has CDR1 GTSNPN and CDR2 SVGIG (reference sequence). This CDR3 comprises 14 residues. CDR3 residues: CAWSIGGGNQPQHF. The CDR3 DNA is TGTGCCTGGAGTATTGGAGGGGGGAATCAGCCCCAGCATTTT.

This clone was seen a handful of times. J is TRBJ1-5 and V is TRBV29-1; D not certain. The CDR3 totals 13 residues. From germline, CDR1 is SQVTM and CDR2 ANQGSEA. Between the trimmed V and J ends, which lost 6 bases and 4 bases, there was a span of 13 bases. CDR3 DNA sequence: TGCAGCGTAGCCCCCGACGGAAATCAGCCCCAGCATTTT. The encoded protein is CSVAPDGNQPQHF.

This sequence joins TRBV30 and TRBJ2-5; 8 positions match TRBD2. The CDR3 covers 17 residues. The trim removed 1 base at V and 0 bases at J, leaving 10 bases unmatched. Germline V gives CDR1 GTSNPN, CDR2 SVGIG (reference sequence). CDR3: CAWSAPSRAGDQETQYF. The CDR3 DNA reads TGTGCCTGGAGTGCCCCCTCTAGAGCGGGAGACCAAGAGACCCAGTACTTC.

The CDR3 nucleotides read TGTGCCACCAGCAGAACAGGGAACACTGAAGCTTTCTTT. Amino acid sequence: CATSRTGNTEAFF. V is TRBV15 and J is TRBJ1-1, with D perhaps matching TRBD1 (5 bases). The CDR3 runs 13 residues. The V gene's germline CDR1 is LNHNV and CDR2 YYDKDF (reference sequence). V lost 2 bases to trimming and J lost 1 base, with 5 bases between them. Drawing the rest from reference TRBV15 and TRBJ1-1, the complete variable domain is DAMVIQNPRYQVTQFGKPVTLSCSQTLNHNVMYWYQQKSSQAPKLLFHYYDKDFNNEADTPDNFQSRRPNTSFCFLDIRSPGLGDTAMYLCATSRTGNTEAFFGQGTRLTVV.

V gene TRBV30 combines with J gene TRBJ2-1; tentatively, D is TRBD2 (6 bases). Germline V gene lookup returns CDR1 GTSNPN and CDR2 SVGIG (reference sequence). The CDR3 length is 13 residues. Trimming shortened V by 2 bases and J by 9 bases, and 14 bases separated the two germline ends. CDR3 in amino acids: CAWSQGLMGEQFF. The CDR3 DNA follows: TGTGCCTGGAGTCAGGGACTGATGGGTGAGCAGTTCTTC. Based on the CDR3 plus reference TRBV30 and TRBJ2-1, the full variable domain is SQTIHQWPATLVQPVGSPLSLECTVEGTSNPNLYWYRQAAGRGLQLLFYSVGIGQISSEVPQNLSASRPQDRQFILSSKKLLLSDSGFYLCAWSQGLMGEQFFGPGTRLTVL.

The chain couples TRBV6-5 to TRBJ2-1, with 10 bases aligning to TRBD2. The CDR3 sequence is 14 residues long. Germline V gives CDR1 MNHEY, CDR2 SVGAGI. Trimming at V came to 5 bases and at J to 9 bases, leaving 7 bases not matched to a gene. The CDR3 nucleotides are TGTGCCAGCAGTCCCCGGACTAGCGGTTTTGAGCAGTTCTTC. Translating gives CASSPRTSGFEQFF.

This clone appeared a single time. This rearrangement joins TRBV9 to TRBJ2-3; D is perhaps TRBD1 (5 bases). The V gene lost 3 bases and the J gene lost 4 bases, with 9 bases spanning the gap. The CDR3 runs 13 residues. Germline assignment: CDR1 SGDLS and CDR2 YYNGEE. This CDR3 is CASSADSSDTQYF. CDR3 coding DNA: TGTGCCAGCAGCGCCGACAGTTCAGATACGCAGTATTTT.

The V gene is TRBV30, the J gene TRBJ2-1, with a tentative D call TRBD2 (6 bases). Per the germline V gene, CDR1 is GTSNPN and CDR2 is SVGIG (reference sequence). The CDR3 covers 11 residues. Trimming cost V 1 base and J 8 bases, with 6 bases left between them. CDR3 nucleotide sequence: TGTGCCTGGAGTGGGGAGGATGAGCAGTTCTTC. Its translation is CAWSGEDEQFF.

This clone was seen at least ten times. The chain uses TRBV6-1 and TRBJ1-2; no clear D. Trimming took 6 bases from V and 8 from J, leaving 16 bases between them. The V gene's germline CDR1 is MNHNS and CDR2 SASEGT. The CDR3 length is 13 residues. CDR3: CASRVGLGGGYTF. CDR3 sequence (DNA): TGTGCCAGCAGGGTTGGATTGGGCGGCGGCTACACCTTC.

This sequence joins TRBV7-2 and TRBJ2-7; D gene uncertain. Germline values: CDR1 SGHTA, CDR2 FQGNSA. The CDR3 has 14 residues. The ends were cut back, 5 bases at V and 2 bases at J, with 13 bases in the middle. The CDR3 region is CASSPTPGPYEQYF. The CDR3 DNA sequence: TGTGCCAGCAGCCCCACCCCTGGACCCTACGAGCAGTACTTC. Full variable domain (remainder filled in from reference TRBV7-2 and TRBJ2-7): GAGVSQSPSNKVTEKGKDVELRCDPISGHTALYWYRQSLGQGLEFLIYFQGNSAPDKSGLPSDRFSAERTGGSVSTLTIQRTQQEDSAVYLCASSPTPGPYEQYFGPGTRLTVT.